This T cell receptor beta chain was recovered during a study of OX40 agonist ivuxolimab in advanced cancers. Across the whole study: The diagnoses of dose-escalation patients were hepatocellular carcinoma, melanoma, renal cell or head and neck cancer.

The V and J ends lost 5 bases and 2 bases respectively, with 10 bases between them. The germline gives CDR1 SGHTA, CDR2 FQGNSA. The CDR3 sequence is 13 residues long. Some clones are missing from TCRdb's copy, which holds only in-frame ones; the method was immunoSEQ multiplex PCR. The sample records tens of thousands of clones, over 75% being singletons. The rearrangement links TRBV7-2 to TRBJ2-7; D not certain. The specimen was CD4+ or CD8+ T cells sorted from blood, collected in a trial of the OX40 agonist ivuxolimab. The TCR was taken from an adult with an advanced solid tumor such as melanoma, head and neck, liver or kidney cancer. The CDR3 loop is CASSRTTPYEQYF. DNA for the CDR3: TGTGCCAGCAGCAGAACCACGCCCTACGAGCAGTACTTC.